These 23 T cell receptor beta chains share one sample of origin, sequenced in a study of CD8 T cells in Susac syndrome. RNA in amounts of about 0.5 to 1 ug was reverse transcribed with random hexamers. TCRdb redid the calling of the immunoSEQ multiplex PCR reads with MiXCR, one entry per CDR3 protein. This table has around 190,000 distinct CDR3 sequences, 90% to 95% appearing once. The material sequenced was CD4+ T cells from PBMCs. All receptors derive from a human donor with Susac syndrome.

V usage is TRBV2 and J usage is TRBJ2-3, with 7 bases aligning to TRBD2. CDR3 length: 14 amino acids. The V and J ends lost 6 bases and 0 bases, in that order; junction bases with no gene match: 3. CDR1 and CDR2 from the germline V gene are SNHLY and FYNNEI. The CDR3 DNA reads as TGTGCCAGCAGACCGGGACTAAGCACAGATACGCAGTATTTT. Amino acid sequence: CASRPGLSTDTQYF.

This clonotype was detected once. This chain uses TRBV5-1 with TRBJ2-1, with TRBD1 identical over 10 bases. The germline V gene encodes CDR1 SGHRS and CDR2 YFSETQ. Losses at the gene ends were 4 bases for V and 6 bases for J; bases not matched to a gene: 7. This CDR3 is built from 15 residues. In nucleotides, the CDR3 is TGCGCCAGCAGCGTACCCGGGACAGGGGTCAATGAGCAGTTCTTC. Amino acid sequence: CASSVPGTGVNEQFF.

CDR3 nucleotide sequence: TGTGCTAGTGCTACAGGGAGGCCCCAGCATTTT. Translated: CASATGRPQHF. The V gene is TRBV12-5, the J gene TRBJ1-5, with D maybe TRBD1 (6 bases). Deletions cut 7 bases from V and 9 bases from J, with 10 bases between. CDR1 and CDR2 from the germline V gene are LGHNT and FRNRAP. The CDR3 sequence is 11 residues long.

V and J are TRBV7-2 and TRBJ2-7, with 7 bases fitting TRBD1. The V gene's germline CDR1 is SGHTA and CDR2 FQGNSA. The CDR3 loop spans 14 amino acids. After removal of 4 bases from V and 3 bases from J, the junction contained 6 bases not matched to a gene. CDR3 residues: CASSYGTVGYEQYF. CDR3 DNA: TGTGCCAGCAGCTACGGGACAGTTGGCTACGAGCAGTACTTC.

The chain links TRBV7-9 to TRBJ2-7; no definite D call. From germline, CDR1 is SEHNR and CDR2 FQNEAQ (reference sequence). This CDR3 has 14 amino acids. V lost 5 bases, J lost 4 bases, and 15 bases lay in between. CDR3 residues: CASSRELTVYEQYF. As DNA, the CDR3 is TGTGCCAGCAGCCGAGAACTTACAGTTTACGAGCAGTACTTC.

The chain is built from TRBV29-1 and TRBJ1-2; 8 bases are shared with TRBD1. Germline V gene data show CDR1 as SQVTM and CDR2 as ANQGSEA. The V and J ends lost 6 bases and 0 bases, in that order; junction bases with no gene match: 6. The CDR3 spans 14 residues. The CDR3 here is CSVGQGQPNYGYTF. In DNA, the CDR3 is TGCAGCGTCGGACAGGGACAGCCTAACTATGGCTACACCTTC.

V is TRBV5-4 and J is TRBJ1-6, with 9 bases matching TRBD1. The CDR3 consists of 15 residues. Germline CDR1 is SGHNT and CDR2 is YYREEE (reference sequence). The V and J ends lost 0 bases and 8 bases, in that order; junction bases with no gene match: 3. The CDR3 protein is CASSLARTGDSPLHF. The CDR3 nucleotides read TGTGCCAGCAGCTTGGCTCGGACAGGGGATTCACCCCTCCACTTT.

Regarding this clonotype: At one boundary the junction diverges from the germline segment, which might be a read error. The chain uses TRBV5-4 and TRBJ2-4; 7 bases agree with TRBD1. Germline CDR1 is SGHNT and CDR2 is YYREEE (reference sequence). The CDR3 runs 11 residues. CDR3 sequence (DNA): TGTGCCAGCAGCTCCCGGGACAGAGAATCCTTC. Translating it yields CASSSRDRESF.

The chain recombines TRBV10-3 with TRBJ1-5, with D perhaps TRBD1 (6 bases). Germline CDR1 ENHRY, CDR2 SYGVKD. Trimming removed 8 bases at V and 4 bases at J, with 18 bases between. CDR3 length: 15 amino acids. CDR3 sequence (DNA): TGTGCCATCGCCGGGGGCCTAGAGGGGAATCAGCCCCAGCATTTT. Protein product: CAIAGGLEGNQPQHF.

V usage is TRBV12-3 or TRBV12-4 and J usage is TRBJ1-5, with D unclear. This CDR3 is built from 13 residues. Trimming pared 8 bases from V and 4 bases from J, leaving 12 bases between. The CDR3 nucleotides are TGTGCCAGCGCCGAAGAACCGAATCAGCCCCAGCATTTT. Amino acid sequence: CASAEEPNQPQHF.

The chain links TRBV5-6 to TRBJ2-7; TRBD2 matches 7 bases. The CDR3 has 15 residues. The V and J ends lost 4 bases and 1 base, in that order; junction bases with no gene match: 8. The V gene's germline CDR1 is SGHDT and CDR2 YYEEEE. The CDR3 DNA reads TGTGCCAGCAGCCTGGAGCGGGGAAAATCCTACGAGCAGTACTTC. Amino acids: CASSLERGKSYEQYF.

This clonotype was counted once. The chain links TRBV7-9 to TRBJ2-3; 9 positions agree with TRBD1. Germline V gene data show CDR1 as SEHNR and CDR2 as FQNEAQ (reference sequence). The length of the CDR3 is 16 residues. Trimming took 1 base from V and 5 from J; bases not matched to a gene: 7. The CDR3 DNA reads as TGTGCCAGCAGCTTAGATTCGGGACAGGGTAAAGATACGCAGTATTTT. This encodes CASSLDSGQGKDTQYF. The whole variable domain, filled in from reference TRBV7-9 and TRBJ2-3, reads DTGVSQNPRHKITKRGQNVTFRCDPISEHNRLYWYRQTLGQGPEFLTYFQNEAQLEKSRLLSDRFSAERPKGSFSTLEIQRTEQGDSAMYLCASSLDSGQGKDTQYFGPGTRLTVL.

Here the CDR3 DNA reads TGCAGCGTTTCGACACAGGATCCTAGGAACACTGAAGCTTTCTTT. It translates to CSVSTQDPRNTEAFF. The chain recombines TRBV29-1 with TRBJ1-1; the D gene is possibly TRBD1 (5 bases). Germline V CDR1 and CDR2: SQVTM, ANQGSEA. CDR3 size: 15 residues. Trimming took 5 bases from V and 1 from J, leaving 17 bases between them.

This clonotype appeared a few times. The chain recombines TRBV11-2 with TRBJ2-7; D remains ambiguous. This CDR3 contains 13 residues. The V end lost 5 bases, the J end lost 8 bases, and 16 bases lay between the germline ends. Germline lookup yields CDR1 SGHAT and CDR2 FQNNGV. CDR3 sequence (DNA): TGTGCCAGCAGCCACCCTAGAGACTCCAAGCAGTACTTC. This sequence encodes CASSHPRDSKQYF.

The rearrangement joins TRBV21-1 to TRBJ2-1; the table's D gene call, TRBD1, was not cross checked with the DNA. TRBV21-1 corresponds to a pseudogene. The CDR3 spans 16 residues. CDR3 loop: CASSKGIGDTHNEQFF. As DNA, the CDR3 is TGTGCCAGCAGCAAAGGAATAGGGGACACCCACAATGAGCAGTTCTTC.

This clonotype was recorded once. The V call is TRBV12-3 or TRBV12-4, the J call TRBJ1-2; D unclear. The CDR3 covers 14 residues. V gave up 1 base and J gave up 5 bases, with 11 bases separating them. CDR3 bases: TGTGCCAGCAGTTTAGTAGAGGCAGCTTATGGCTACACCTTC. This translates into CASSLVEAAYGYTF.

This clonotype was observed a single time. The chain uses TRBV9 and TRBJ1-4; 8 nucleotides match TRBD1. The CDR3 has 14 residues. The V and J ends lost 0 bases and 8 bases, in that order; junction bases with no gene match: 3. CDR1 and CDR2 from the germline V gene are SGDLS and YYNGEE. CDR3: CASSVGTGGEKLFF. The CDR3 DNA sequence: TGTGCCAGCAGCGTAGGAACAGGGGGGGAAAAACTGTTTTTT.

This clonotype was detected once. The V call is TRBV5-4, the J call TRBJ2-5, with 10 bases fitting TRBD1. Germline values: CDR1 SGHNT, CDR2 YYREEE (reference sequence). The trim removed 4 bases at V and 2 bases at J, leaving 5 bases unmatched. This CDR3 is 15 amino acids long. The CDR3 nucleotides are TGTGCCAGCAGCATAGACAGGGGGCAGCAAGAGACCCAGTACTTC. Translation gives CASSIDRGQQETQYF.

This chain uses TRBV15 with TRBJ2-1; D unresolved. The CDR3 runs to 15 residues. V was trimmed by 1 base and J by 13 bases, leaving 20 bases between them. Germline V lookup: CDR1 LNHNV, CDR2 YYDKDF (reference sequence). The CDR3 protein is CATSRARATGGFQFF. CDR3 sequence (DNA): TGTGCCACCAGCAGAGCTAGAGCGACCGGTGGGTTCCAGTTCTTC.

The rearrangement joins TRBV5-6 to TRBJ1-6; a possible D gene is TRBD1 (6 bases). CDR1 and CDR2 from the germline V gene are SGHDT and YYEEEE. Trimming removed 0 bases at V and 8 bases at J, with 9 bases between. This CDR3 contains 14 residues. CDR3 nucleotide sequence: TGTGCCAGCAGCTTGGGGGGGGCCCATTCACCCCTCCACTTT. Translating it yields CASSLGGAHSPLHF.

The chain joins TRBV7-8 to TRBJ2-5, with a weak D call TRBD2 (5 bases). The CDR3 has 16 amino acids. From germline, CDR1 is SGHVS and CDR2 FQNEAQ. The V and J ends lost 5 bases and 0 bases respectively, with 16 bases between them. CDR3 in amino acids: CASSRGPGFNQETQYF. The CDR3 region has the DNA TGTGCCAGCAGCCGCGGGCCGGGTTTTAACCAAGAGACCCAGTACTTC.

The CDR3 DNA sequence: TGTGCCAGCAGCACCGGGACTAGTATAGTCCGTGAGCAGTTCTTC. Translating it yields CASSTGTSIVREQFF. This sequence joins TRBV11-1 and TRBJ2-1; 8 bases align to TRBD2. The V gene end was trimmed by 5 bases and the J gene end by 9 bases; junction bases not matched to a gene: 12. CDR1 and CDR2 from the germline V gene are SGHAT and FQDESV (reference sequence). The CDR3 sequence is 15 residues long.

The chain recombines TRBV24-1 with TRBJ2-1; D may be TRBD1 (5 bases). With 3 bases removed from V and 5 bases from J, the gap between germline ends came to 37 bases. The germline gives CDR1 KGHDR, CDR2 SFDVKD. The CDR3 runs 23 residues. DNA for the CDR3: TGTGCCACCAGTGATAGTGGCCCCGACCCAGGCCCCCTCAGGGATTGGGTCAACAATGAGCAGTTCTTC. Encoded protein: CATSDSGPDPGPLRDWVNNEQFF.